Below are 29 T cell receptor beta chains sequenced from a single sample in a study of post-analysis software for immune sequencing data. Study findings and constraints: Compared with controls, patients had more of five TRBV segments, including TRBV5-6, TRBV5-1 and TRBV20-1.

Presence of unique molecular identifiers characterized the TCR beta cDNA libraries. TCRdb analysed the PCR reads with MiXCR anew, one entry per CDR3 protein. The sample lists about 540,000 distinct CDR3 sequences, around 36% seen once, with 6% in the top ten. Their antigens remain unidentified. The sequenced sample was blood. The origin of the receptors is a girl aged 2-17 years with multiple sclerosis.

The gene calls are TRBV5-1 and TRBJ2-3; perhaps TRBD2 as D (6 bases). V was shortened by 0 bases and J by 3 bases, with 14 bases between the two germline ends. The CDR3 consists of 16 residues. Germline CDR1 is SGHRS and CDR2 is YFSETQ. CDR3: CASSLGKNGGTDTQYF. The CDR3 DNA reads TGCGCCAGCAGCTTGGGAAAAAACGGGGGTACAGATACGCAGTATTTT.

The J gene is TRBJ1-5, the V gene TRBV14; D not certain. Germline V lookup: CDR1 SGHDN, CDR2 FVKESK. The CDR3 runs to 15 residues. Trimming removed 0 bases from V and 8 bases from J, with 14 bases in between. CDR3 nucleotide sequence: TGTGCCAGCAGCCAAGATCGGTGGGAGTTGGAGCCCCAGCATTTT. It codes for CASSQDRWELEPQHF.

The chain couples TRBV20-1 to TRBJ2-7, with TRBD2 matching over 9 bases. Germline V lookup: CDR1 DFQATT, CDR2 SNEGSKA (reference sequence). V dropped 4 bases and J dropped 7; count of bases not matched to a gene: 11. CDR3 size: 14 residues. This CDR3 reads CSATAQRGDGEQYF. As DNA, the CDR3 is TGCAGTGCTACCGCTCAGCGGGGGGACGGTGAGCAGTACTTC.

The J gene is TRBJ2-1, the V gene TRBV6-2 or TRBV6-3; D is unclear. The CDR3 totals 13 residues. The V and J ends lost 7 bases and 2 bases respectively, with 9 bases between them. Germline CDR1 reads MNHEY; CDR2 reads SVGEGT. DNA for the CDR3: TGTGCCAGCACTGGGTGGCCCTACAATGAGCAGTTCTTC. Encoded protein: CASTGWPYNEQFF.

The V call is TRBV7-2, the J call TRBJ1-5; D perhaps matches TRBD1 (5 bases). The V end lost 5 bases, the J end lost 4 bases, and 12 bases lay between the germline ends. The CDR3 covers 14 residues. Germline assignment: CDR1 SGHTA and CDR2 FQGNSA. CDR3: CASSRAGGNQPQHF. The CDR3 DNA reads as TGTGCCAGCAGCCGTGCGGGGGGGAATCAGCCCCAGCATTTT. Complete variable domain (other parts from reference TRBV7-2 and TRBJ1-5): GAGVSQSPSNKVTEKGKDVELRCDPISGHTALYWYRQSLGQGLEFLIYFQGNSAPDKSGLPSDRFSAERTGGSVSTLTIQRTQQEDSAVYLCASSRAGGNQPQHFGDGTRLSIL.

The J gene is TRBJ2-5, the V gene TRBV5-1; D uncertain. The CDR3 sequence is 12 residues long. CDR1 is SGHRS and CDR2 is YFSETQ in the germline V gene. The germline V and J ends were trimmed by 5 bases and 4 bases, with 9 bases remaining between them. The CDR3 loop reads CASRFGSETQYF. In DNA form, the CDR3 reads TGCGCCAGCAGGTTCGGCTCAGAGACCCAGTACTTC.

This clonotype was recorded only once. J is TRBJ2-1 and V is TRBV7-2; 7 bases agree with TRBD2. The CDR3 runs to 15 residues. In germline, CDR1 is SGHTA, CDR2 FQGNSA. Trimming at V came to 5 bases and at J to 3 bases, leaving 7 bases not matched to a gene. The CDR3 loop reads CASSIGRGGYNEQFF. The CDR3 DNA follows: TGTGCCAGCAGCATAGGACGCGGGGGCTACAATGAGCAGTTCTTC.

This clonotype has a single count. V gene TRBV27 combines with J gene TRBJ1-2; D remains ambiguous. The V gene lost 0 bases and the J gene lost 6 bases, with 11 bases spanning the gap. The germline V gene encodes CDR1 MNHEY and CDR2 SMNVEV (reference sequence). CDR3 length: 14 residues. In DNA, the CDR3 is TGTGCCAGCAGTTTATCCACAGTGGGTCATGGCTACACCTTC. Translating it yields CASSLSTVGHGYTF.

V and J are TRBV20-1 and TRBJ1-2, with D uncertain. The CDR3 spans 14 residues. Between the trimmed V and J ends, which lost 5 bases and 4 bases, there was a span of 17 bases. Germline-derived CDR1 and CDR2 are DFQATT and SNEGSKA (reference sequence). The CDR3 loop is CSAQDETGLYGYTF. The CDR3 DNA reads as TGCAGTGCTCAAGATGAGACCGGTCTCTATGGCTACACCTTC.

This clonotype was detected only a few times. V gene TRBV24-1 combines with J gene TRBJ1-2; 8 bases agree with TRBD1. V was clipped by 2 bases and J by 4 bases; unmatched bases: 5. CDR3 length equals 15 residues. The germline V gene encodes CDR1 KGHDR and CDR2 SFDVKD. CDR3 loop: CATSDSGQGIYGYTF. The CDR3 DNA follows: TGTGCCACCAGTGATTCAGGACAGGGTATCTATGGCTACACCTTC.

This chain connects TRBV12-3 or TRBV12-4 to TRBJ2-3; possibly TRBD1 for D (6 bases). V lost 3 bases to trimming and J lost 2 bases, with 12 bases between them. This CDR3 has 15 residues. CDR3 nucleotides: TGTGCCAGCAGTTTGGTTTGGACAGACACAGATACGCAGTATTTT. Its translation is CASSLVWTDTDTQYF.

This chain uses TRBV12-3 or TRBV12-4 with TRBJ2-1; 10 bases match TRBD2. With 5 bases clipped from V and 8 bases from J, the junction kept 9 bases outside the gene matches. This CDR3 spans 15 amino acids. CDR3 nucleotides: TGTGCCAGCAGTAGCGGGGGGGCGAACCCCCATGAGCAGTTCTTC. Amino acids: CASSSGGANPHEQFF.

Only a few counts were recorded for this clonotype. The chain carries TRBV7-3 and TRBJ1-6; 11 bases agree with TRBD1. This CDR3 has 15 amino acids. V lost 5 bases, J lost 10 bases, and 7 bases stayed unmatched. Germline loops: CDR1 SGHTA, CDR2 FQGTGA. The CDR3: CASSRDRGVGSPLHF. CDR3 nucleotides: TGTGCCAGCAGCCGGGACAGGGGGGTGGGATCACCCCTCCACTTT.

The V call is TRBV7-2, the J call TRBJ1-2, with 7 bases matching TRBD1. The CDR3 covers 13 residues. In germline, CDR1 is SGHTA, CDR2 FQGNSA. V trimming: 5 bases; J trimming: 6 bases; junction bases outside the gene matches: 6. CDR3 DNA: TGTGCCAGCAGCACAGACAGGGTGCATGGCTACACCTTC. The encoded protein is CASSTDRVHGYTF.

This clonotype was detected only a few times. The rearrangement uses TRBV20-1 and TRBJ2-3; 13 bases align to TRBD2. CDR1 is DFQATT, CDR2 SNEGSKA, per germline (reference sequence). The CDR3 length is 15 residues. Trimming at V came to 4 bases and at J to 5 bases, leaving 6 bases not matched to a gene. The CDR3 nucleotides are TGCAGTGCTACGAAGACTAGCGGGGGGATAGATACGCAGTATTTT. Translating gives CSATKTSGGIDTQYF.

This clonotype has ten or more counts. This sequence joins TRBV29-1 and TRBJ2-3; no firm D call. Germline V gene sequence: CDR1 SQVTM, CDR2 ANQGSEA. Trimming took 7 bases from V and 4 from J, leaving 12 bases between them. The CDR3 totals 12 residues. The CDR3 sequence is CSALAWADTQYF. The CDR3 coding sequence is TGCAGCGCCCTGGCGTGGGCAGATACGCAGTATTTT.

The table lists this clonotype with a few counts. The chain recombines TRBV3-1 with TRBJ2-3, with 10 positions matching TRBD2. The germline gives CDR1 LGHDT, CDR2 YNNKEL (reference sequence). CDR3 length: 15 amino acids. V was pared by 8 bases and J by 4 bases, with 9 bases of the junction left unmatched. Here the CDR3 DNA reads TGTGCCAGCGCGTCCGGGACTAGCGCCCCAGATACGCAGTATTTT. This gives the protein CASASGTSAPDTQYF.

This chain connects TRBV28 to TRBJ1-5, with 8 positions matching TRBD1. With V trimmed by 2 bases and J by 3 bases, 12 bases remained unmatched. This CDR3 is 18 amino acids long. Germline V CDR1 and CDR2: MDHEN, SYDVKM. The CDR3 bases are TGTGCCAGCAGTTTAAGGGTTACGCGGACAGGGAACAATCAGCCCCAGCATTTT. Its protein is CASSLRVTRTGNNQPQHF.

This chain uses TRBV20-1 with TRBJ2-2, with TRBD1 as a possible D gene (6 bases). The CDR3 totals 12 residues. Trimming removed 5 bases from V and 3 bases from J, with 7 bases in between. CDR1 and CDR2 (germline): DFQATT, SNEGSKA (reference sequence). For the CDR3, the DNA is TGCAGTGCTCCAGGGGACACCGGGGAGCTGTTTTTT. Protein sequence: CSAPGDTGELFF.

CDR3 amino acids: CASSWDGDQPQHF. The CDR3 DNA reads as TGTGCCAGCAGTTGGGACGGGGATCAGCCCCAGCATTTT. The rearrangement joins TRBV2 to TRBJ1-5; possible D gene TRBD1, 5 bases. Trimming cost V 5 bases and J 5 bases, with 10 bases left between them. The CDR3 runs to 13 residues. Germline CDR1 reads SNHLY; CDR2 reads FYNNEI.

The CDR3 DNA follows: TGTGCCAGCAGTTTGGCGGGCGTCCCAACGAATGAGCAGTTCTTC. Protein: CASSLAGVPTNEQFF. The chain carries TRBV12-3 or TRBV12-4 and TRBJ2-1; D is possibly TRBD2 (5 bases). The CDR3 has 15 residues. Trimming cost V 3 bases and J 7 bases, with 16 bases left between them.

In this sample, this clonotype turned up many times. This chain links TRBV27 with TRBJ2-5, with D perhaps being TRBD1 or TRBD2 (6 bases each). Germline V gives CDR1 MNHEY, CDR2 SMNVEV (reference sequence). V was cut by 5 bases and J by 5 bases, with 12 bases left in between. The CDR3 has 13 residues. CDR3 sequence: CASSRRGMETQYF. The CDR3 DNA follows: TGTGCCAGCAGTAGGAGGGGGATGGAGACCCAGTACTTC.

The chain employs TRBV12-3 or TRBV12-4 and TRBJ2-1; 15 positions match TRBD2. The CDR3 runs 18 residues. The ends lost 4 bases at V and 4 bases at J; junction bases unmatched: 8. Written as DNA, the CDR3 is TGTGCCAGCAGTTCGGGACTAGCGGGGGGACCTTTTTACAATGAGCAGTTCTTC. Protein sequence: CASSSGLAGGPFYNEQFF.

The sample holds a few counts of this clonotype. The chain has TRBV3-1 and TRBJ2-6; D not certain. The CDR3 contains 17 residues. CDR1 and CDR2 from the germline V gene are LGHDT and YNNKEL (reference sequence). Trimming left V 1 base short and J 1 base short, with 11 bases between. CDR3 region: CASSQGVAESGANVLTF. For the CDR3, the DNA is TGTGCCAGCAGCCAAGGGGTCGCGGAATCTGGGGCCAACGTCCTGACTTTC.

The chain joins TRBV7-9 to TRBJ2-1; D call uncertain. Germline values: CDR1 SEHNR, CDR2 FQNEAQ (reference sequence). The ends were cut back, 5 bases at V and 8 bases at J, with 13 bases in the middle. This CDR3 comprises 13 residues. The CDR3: CASSVGMFDEQFF. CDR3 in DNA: TGTGCCAGCAGCGTCGGTATGTTCGATGAGCAGTTCTTC. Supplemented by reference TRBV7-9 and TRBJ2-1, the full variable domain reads DTGVSQNPRHKITKRGQNVTFRCDPISEHNRLYWYRQTLGQGPEFLTYFQNEAQLEKSRLLSDRFSAERPKGSFSTLEIQRTEQGDSAMYLCASSVGMFDEQFFGPGTRLTVL.

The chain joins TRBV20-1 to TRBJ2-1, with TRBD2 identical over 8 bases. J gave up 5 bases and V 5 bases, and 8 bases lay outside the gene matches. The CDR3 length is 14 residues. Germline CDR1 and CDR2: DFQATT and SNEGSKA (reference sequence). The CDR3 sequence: CSAEPGLGNNEQFF. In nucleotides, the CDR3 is TGCAGTGCTGAACCGGGACTAGGGAACAATGAGCAGTTCTTC.

The CDR3 DNA is TGTGCCAGCAGCCAAGAGACGGCTGGCTATGGCTACACCTTC. This gives the protein CASSQETAGYGYTF. This chain uses TRBV3-1 with TRBJ1-2; unclear D gene. The CDR3 has 14 amino acids. CDR1 and CDR2 (germline): LGHDT, YNNKEL (reference sequence). Trimming left V 0 bases short and J 4 bases short, with 9 bases between.

CDR3 sequence: CASRALLGYTEAFF. CDR3 DNA: TGTGCCAGCAGGGCACTCCTAGGGTACACTGAAGCTTTCTTT. The gene calls are TRBV6-5 and TRBJ1-1; D unresolved. Germline lookup yields CDR1 MNHEY and CDR2 SVGAGI. V gave up 6 bases and J gave up 3 bases, with 14 bases separating them. This CDR3 contains 14 residues.

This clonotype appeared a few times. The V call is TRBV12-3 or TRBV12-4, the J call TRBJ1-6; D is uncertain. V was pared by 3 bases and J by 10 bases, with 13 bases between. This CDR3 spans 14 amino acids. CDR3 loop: CASSFFRRRSPLHF. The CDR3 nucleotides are TGTGCCAGCAGTTTTTTCCGAAGGCGGTCACCCCTCCACTTT.